The entry below describes one T cell receptor beta chain. The record originates from a study of molecular identifiers for immune sequencing clone quantification. TCRdb re-derived calls from the PCR reads in MiXCR, one entry per CDR3 protein. There are just under 650,000 distinct CDR3 sequences in the sample; roughly 21% occur only once, and 0.7% to 1% lies in the top ten. The CDR3 has 16 amino acids. The V and J ends lost 2 bases and 2 bases, in that order; junction bases with no gene match: 5. CDR1 and CDR2 from the germline V gene are MNHNS and SASEGT. What was sequenced was naive CD8+ T cells from blood, with Jurkat cell RNA spiked in. As to subset: FACS-sorted CD8+CD4-CCR7+CD45RA+ naive T cells. This rearrangement joins TRBV6-1 to TRBJ2-2; TRBD1 matches at 7 bases. The clonotype was recovered from a human donor in good health. Some libraries in this study had Jurkat cell RNA spiked in. The CDR3 nucleotides read TGTGCCAGCAGTGAATGGGCAGGGGGTAACACCGGGGAGCTGTTTTTT. Residues: CASSEWAGGNTGELFF.